This passage covers 8 T cell receptor beta chains from one sample sequenced in a study of spatial heterogeneity in lung cancer. The sample's time point: blood at routine non-recurrence follow-up after resection. A single record per CDR3 protein comes from TCRdb applying MiXCR to the 5' RACE reads. The sample gives 45,000 to 55,000 distinct CDR3 sequences, 12% of which show up once; roughly 32% is in the top ten. The starting material was PBMCs, obtained at follow-up. The source is a male donor with early-stage non-small cell lung cancer.

This clonotype was recorded a few times. The chain is built from TRBV7-9 and TRBJ2-7, with unresolved D. This CDR3 has 12 amino acids. The germline V gene encodes CDR1 SEHNR and CDR2 FQNEAQ (reference sequence). The germline V and J ends were trimmed by 5 bases and 3 bases, with 8 bases remaining between them. This CDR3 reads CASSPDHYEQYF. The CDR3 DNA follows: TGTGCCAGCAGCCCGGATCACTACGAGCAGTACTTC.

This clonotype was observed at least ten times. In DNA form, the CDR3 reads TGCAGTGCTAGAGATTTTTTGAATCAGCCCCAGCATTTT. Its translation: CSARDFLNQPQHF. This rearrangement joins TRBV20-1 to TRBJ1-5; D is unresolved. Germline V gene sequence: CDR1 DFQATT, CDR2 SNEGSKA (reference sequence). Trimming left V 0 bases short and J 4 bases short, with 7 bases between. This CDR3 comprises 13 residues.

This clonotype occurred many times. This rearrangement joins TRBV6-1 to TRBJ2-3; 8 bases agree with TRBD1. The germline V gene encodes CDR1 MNHNS and CDR2 SASEGT. The CDR3 covers 14 residues. Trimming at V came to 8 bases and at J to 2 bases, leaving 6 bases not matched to a gene. The CDR3 sequence: CASGRQGYTDTQYF. The CDR3, as DNA: TGTGCCAGCGGGAGACAGGGGTACACAGATACGCAGTATTTT.

V is TRBV5-1 and J is TRBJ2-3; TRBD2 aligns across 11 bases. The CDR3 has 16 residues. In germline, CDR1 is SGHRS, CDR2 YFSETQ. Losses at the gene ends were 0 bases for V and 3 bases for J; bases not matched to a gene: 3. CDR3 loop: CASSLEASGGTDTQYF. The CDR3 DNA is TGCGCCAGCAGCTTGGAGGCTAGCGGGGGGACAGATACGCAGTATTTT.

This clonotype was counted many times. J is TRBJ2-5 and V is TRBV20-1; D is perhaps TRBD2 (5 bases). The ends were cut back, 6 bases at V and 5 bases at J, with 13 bases in the middle. This CDR3 is built from 12 residues. Germline loops: CDR1 DFQATT, CDR2 SNEGSKA (reference sequence). The CDR3 loop is CSAKQEAETQYF. The CDR3 DNA is TGCAGTGCCAAGCAGGAGGCGGAGACCCAGTACTTC.

This clonotype was recorded many times. The chain has TRBV7-9 and TRBJ2-1; 9 bases map to TRBD1. The V gene end was trimmed by 8 bases and the J gene end by 7 bases; junction bases not matched to a gene: 15. The CDR3 runs 16 residues. Germline-derived CDR1 and CDR2 are SEHNR and FQNEAQ (reference sequence). CDR3 residues: CASPTLSGQGLNEQFF. CDR3 coding DNA: TGTGCCAGCCCTACACTTTCGGGACAGGGTTTGAATGAGCAGTTCTTC.

This clonotype was counted many times. V is TRBV30 and J is TRBJ1-2, with TRBD1 as a possible D gene (5 bases). The CDR3 contains 13 residues. V was clipped by 2 bases and J by 8 bases, with 15 bases between them. The germline gives CDR1 GTSNPN, CDR2 SVGIG (reference sequence). CDR3 protein: CAWSPAQGRGYTF. The DNA of the CDR3 is TGTGCCTGGAGTCCGGCGCAGGGTCGCGGCTACACCTTC.

This chain connects TRBV20-1 to TRBJ1-2, with D maybe TRBD1 (6 bases). CDR3 length equals 12 residues. Germline assignment: CDR1 DFQATT and CDR2 SNEGSKA (reference sequence). V was trimmed by 5 bases and J by 8 bases, leaving 15 bases between them. The CDR3 loop reads CSAAQGTDGYTF. For the CDR3, the DNA is TGCAGTGCTGCCCAGGGGACTGACGGCTACACCTTC.